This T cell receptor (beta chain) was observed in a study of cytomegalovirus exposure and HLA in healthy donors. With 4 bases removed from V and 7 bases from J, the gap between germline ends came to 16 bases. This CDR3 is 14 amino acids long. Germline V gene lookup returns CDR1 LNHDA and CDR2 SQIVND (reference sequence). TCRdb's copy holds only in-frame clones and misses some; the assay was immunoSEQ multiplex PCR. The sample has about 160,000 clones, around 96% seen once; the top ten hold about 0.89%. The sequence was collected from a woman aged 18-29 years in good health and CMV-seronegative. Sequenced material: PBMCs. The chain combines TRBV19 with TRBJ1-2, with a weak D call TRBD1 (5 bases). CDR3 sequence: CASSKGNRVGGYTF. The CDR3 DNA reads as TGTGCCAGTAGTAAGGGGAATCGAGTCGGTGGCTACACCTTC.